This section outlines one T cell receptor beta chain sequence together with its context. CDR3 length equals 16 residues. The trim removed 3 bases at V and 8 bases at J, leaving 12 bases unmatched. From germline, CDR1 is SGHVS and CDR2 FQNEAQ. This sample was taken from a study of blood T cell repertoires in COVID-19. Produced via immunoSEQ multiplex PCR; TCRdb's table is partial and in-frame only. The data contain approximately 31,000 clones, approximately 91% of them singletons. The rearrangement uses TRBV7-8 and TRBJ2-3; 9 bases fit TRBD1. The sample comprised peripheral blood. This clonotype originated in a human donor with active COVID-19. The donor label of this sample is uncertain. The CDR3 DNA follows: TGTGCCAGCAGCTTTCGACAGGGGGTCTTCACGGGTACGCAGTATTTT. This translates into CASSFRQGVFTGTQYF. Drawing the rest from reference TRBV7-8 and TRBJ2-3, the complete variable domain is GAGVSQSPRYKVAKRGQDVALRCDPISGHVSLFWYQQALGQGPEFLTYFQNEAQLDKSGLPSDRFFAERPEGSVSTLKIQRTQQEDSAVYLCASSFRQGVFTGTQYFGPGTRLTVL.